The clone carrying this T cell receptor beta chain was seen once. PCR primers comprised 60 Vbeta and 13 Jbeta primers. Profiled with immunoSEQ multiplex PCR; TCRdb holds only in-frame clones, not every one. Here the sample spans 130,000 to 150,000 clones, roughly 80% being singletons. This sample stems from a study of cytomegalovirus exposure and HLA in healthy donors. Trimming left V 3 bases short and J 5 bases short, with 10 bases between. The CDR3 spans 13 residues. Germline V gene sequence: CDR1 LNHDA, CDR2 SQIVND (reference sequence). The sequence was obtained from a woman between 50 and 59 years old in good health and CMV-seropositive. The rearrangement links TRBV19 to TRBJ1-1; a weak D match, TRBD1 (5 bases). Input material: PBMCs. The CDR3, as DNA: TGTGCCAGTAGTATTATCTCAGGGACTGAAGCTTTCTTT. Its translation is CASSIISGTEAFF. Full variable domain (outside the CDR3, taken from reference TRBV19 and TRBJ1-1): DGGITQSPKYLFRKEGQNVTLSCEQNLNHDAMYWYRQDPGQGLRLIYYSQIVNDFQKGDIAEGYSVSREKKESFPLTVTSAQKNPTAFYLCASSIISGTEAFFGQGTRLTVV.